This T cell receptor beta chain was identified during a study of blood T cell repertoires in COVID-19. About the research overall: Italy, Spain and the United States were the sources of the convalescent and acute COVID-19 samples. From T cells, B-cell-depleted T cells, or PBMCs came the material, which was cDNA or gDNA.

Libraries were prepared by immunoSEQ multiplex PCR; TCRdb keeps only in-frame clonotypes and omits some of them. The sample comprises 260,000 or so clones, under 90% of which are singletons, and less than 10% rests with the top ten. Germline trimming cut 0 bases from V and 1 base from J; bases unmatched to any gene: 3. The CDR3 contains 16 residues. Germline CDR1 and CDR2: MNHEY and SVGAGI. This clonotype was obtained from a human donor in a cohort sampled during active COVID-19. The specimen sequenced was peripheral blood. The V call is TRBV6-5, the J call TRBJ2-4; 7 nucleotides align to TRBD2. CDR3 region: CASSYSGSGAKNIQYF. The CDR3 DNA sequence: TGTGCCAGCAGTTACTCGGGTAGCGGGGCCAAAAACATTCAGTACTTC.